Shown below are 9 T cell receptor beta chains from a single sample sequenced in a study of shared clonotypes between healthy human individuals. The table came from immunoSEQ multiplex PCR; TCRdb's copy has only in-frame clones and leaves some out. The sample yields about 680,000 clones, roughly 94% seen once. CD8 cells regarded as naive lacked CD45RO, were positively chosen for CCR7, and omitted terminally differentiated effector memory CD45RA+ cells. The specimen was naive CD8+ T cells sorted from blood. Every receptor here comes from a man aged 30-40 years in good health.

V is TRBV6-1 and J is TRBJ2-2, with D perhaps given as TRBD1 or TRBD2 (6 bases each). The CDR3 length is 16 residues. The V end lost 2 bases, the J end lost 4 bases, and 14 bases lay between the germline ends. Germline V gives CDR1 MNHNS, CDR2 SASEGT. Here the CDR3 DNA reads TGTGCCAGCAGTGAAAACGGGGGCCGGAGCACCGGGGAGCTGTTTTTT. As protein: CASSENGGRSTGELFF.

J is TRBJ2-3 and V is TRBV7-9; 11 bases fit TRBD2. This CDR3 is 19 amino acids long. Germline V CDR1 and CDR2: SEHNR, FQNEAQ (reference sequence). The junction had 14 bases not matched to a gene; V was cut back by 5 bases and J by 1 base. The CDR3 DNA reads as TGTGCCAGCAGCCAGCCAGTGGGGACTAGCGGATTTCGCACAGATACGCAGTATTTT. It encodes CASSQPVGTSGFRTDTQYF.

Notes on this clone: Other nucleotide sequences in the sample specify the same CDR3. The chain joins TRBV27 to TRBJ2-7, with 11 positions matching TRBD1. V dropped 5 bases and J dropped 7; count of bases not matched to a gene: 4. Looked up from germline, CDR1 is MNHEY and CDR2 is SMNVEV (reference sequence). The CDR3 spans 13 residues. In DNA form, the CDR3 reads TGTGCCAGCAGTCGGGACAGGGGGTATGAGCAGTACTTC. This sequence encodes CASSRDRGYEQYF.

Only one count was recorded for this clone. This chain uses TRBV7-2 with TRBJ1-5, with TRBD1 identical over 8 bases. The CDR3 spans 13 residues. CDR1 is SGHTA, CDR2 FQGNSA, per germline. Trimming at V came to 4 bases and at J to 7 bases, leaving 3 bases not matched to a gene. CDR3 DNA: TGTGCCAGCAGCTCGGACAGGGACCAGCCCCAGCATTTT. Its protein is CASSSDRDQPQHF. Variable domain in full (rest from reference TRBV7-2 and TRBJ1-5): GAGVSQSPSNKVTEKGKDVELRCDPISGHTALYWYRQSLGQGLEFLIYFQGNSAPDKSGLPSDRFSAERTGGSVSTLTIQRTQQEDSAVYLCASSSDRDQPQHFGDGTRLSIL.

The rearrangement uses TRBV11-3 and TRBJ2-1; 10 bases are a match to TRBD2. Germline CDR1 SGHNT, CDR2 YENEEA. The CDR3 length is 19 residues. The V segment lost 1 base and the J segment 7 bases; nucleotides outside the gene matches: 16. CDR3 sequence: CASSLGRTSGLLSGNEQFF. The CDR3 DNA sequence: TGTGCCAGCAGCTTAGGCAGGACTAGCGGACTTTTATCGGGGAATGAGCAGTTCTTC.

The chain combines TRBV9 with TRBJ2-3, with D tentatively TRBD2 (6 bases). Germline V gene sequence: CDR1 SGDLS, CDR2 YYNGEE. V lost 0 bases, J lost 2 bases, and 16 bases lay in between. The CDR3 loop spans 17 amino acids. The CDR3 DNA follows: TGTGCCAGCAGCGTAGCTGGCGGGAAGGCTTTCACAGATACGCAGTATTTT. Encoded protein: CASSVAGGKAFTDTQYF.

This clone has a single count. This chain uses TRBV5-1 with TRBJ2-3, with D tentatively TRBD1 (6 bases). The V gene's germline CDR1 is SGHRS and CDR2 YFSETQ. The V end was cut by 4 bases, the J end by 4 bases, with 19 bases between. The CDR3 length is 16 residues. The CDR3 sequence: CASSLTGTILPDTQYF. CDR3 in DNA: TGCGCCAGCAGCCTTACCGGGACAATCCTCCCAGATACGCAGTATTTT.

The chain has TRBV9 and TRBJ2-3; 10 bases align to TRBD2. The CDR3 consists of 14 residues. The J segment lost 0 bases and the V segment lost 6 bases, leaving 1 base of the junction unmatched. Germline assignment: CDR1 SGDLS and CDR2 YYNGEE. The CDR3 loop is CASTAGGSTDTQYF. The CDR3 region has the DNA TGTGCCAGCACAGCGGGAGGGAGCACAGATACGCAGTATTTT.

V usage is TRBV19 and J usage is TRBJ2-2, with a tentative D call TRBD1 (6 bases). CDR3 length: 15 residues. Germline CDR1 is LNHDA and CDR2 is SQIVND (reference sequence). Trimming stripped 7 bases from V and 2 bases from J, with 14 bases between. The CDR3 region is CASTPRDINTGELFF. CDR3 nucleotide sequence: TGTGCCAGTACCCCAAGGGACATTAACACCGGGGAGCTGTTTTTT.